This entry describes one T cell receptor beta chain. The clone's antigen remains unknown. No much larger clone exists at a distance of one base, and base qualities are not known. The data were taken from a study of OX40 agonist ivuxolimab in advanced cancers. About the study as a whole: Ivuxolimab was an agonistic, fully human IgG2 monoclonal antibody directed against OX40 (CD134), a costimulatory receptor. Partial responses occurred in three dose-escalation patients: two with cutaneous melanoma and one with hepatocellular carcinoma. The purpose of peripheral TCRbeta sequencing was to test whether ivuxolimab changed TCR sequence diversity and led to clonal T-cell expansion. Among the roughly 52 dose-escalation patients, about 19 had hepatocellular carcinoma, roughly 15 melanoma, 9 renal cell carcinoma and 9 head and neck cancer. The paper covers the monotherapy dose-escalation part of the phase I ivuxolimab trial, which included N = 52 patients. Intravenous ivuxolimab was administered to patients every 2 weeks at six dose levels: 0.01, 0.1, 0.3, 1.5, 3 and 10 mg/kg. Prior anti-PD-1, anti-PD-L1 or anti-CTLA-4 therapy was permitted, and checkpoint inhibitors had been received by less than 45% of dose-escalation patients. In the dose-escalation cohort, around 80% of patients were male, and the mean age was 60 years with a range of about 20 to 80.

The paper's findings and limits, for the study overall: The antigen specificity of the clonally expanded peripheral T cells was not determined. In partial responders in the 0.1-3.0 mg/kg groups, normalized peripheral clonal expansion was found to be among the lowest, especially among CD8+ T cells. After ivuxolimab, CD8+ T cells had more expanded clones than CD4+ T cells on average. Low levels of normalized T-cell clonal expansion were also seen in some nonresponding patients. At doses from 0.1 to 3.0 mg/kg, clonal expansion was seen in both CD4+ and CD8+ blood T cells between baseline and week 6.

To sequence the TCRbeta CDR3 region, genomic DNA was isolated from the sorted cells. TCRbeta CDR3 regions were sequenced using the immunoSEQ Assay. TCRdb provides this immuneACCESS table in a form limited to in-frame rearrangements. Some clones are lacking; in checked studies, under half of them reflect an unresolved V gene, and why the rest are absent is not known. The sample table lists about 17,000 clones, 80% of them with a count of one. Around 25% of the sample is in the top ten clones. Patients with autoimmune disease history or receiving systemic immunosuppression were excluded from the trial. Peripheral blood for TCR sequencing was collected from all dose cohorts at baseline, on cycle 4 day 1, and on cycle 7 day 1. The samples were drawn from a first-in-human, open-label, multicenter phase I dose-escalation trial of ivuxolimab. Adults with locally advanced or metastatic head and neck squamous cell, hepatocellular, melanoma or renal cell carcinoma were enrolled in the trial. CD4+ and CD8+ T cells were sorted separately from peripheral blood before TCR sequencing.

This TCR was sampled from an adult with an advanced solid tumor such as melanoma, head and neck, liver or kidney cancer. The sample in question was CD4+ or CD8+ T cells sorted from blood, obtained in a trial of the OX40 agonist ivuxolimab.

The CDR3 amino acid sequence is: CASSWGGGEQYF. The DNA sequence follows: TGTGCCAGCAGTTGGGGGGGCGGCGAGCAGTACTTC. The chain joins TRBV27 to TRBJ2-7, with TRBD2 tentatively as D gene (7 bases match). Based on the germline V gene (reference sequence), the CDR1 and CDR2 sequences are MNHEY and SMNVEV. Spanning cysteine to phenylalanine, the CDR3 consists of 12 amino acids. Of all the DNA, just the CDR3 is kept, 36 bases in frame from base 1. The trim is 4 bases for V and 6 bases for J, with a gap of 10 bases between the germline ends.